A single T cell receptor (beta chain) is shown here with its context. Its antigen is still unknown. These data are taken from a study of beta chain features in type 1 diabetes. Findings of the study overall: There were fewer insertions and more deletions at the VDJ junctions of type 1 diabetes patients. TCRB CDR3s from Type 1 diabetes patients were moderately but significantly shorter in all four CD4+ subsets.

Every donor provided one heparinised blood draw, which averaged approximately 120 mL. A CD45RO/CCR7/CD25/CD127/CD95/CD27 panel sorted naive, central memory, regulatory and stem cell-like memory CD4+ cells. This CDR3 region has 18 residues. V was pared by 2 bases and J by 4 bases, with 23 bases between. CDR1 is MDHEN and CDR2 is SYDVKM in the germline V gene. Expressed TCRB transcripts got sequenced, as all isolated RNA was reverse transcribed. Profiling relied on immunoSEQ multiplex PCR, and the TCRdb table lists in-frame clones only, not all of them. This sample has 640,000 or so clones, with about 14% found just once.

V and J are TRBV28 and TRBJ2-5; maybe TRBD2 (6 bases). The receptor comes from a man aged 18 to 30 with type 1 diabetes. The sample was naive CD4+ T cells from blood. The CDR3 protein is CASSLLRKAGGSGETQYF. The CDR3 nucleotides read TGTGCCAGCAGTTTACTGCGCAAAGCGGGCGGGTCAGGAGAGACCCAGTACTTC.